A single sample is the source of the 32 T cell receptor beta chains below, sequenced in a study of shared clonotypes between healthy human individuals. Method: immunoSEQ multiplex PCR; TCRdb's copy keeps in-frame clones and lacks some. The sample has about 480,000 clones; roughly 78% are singletons. Source material: PBMCs. The receptors derive from a middle-aged woman in good health. Some clones in this sample may be carry-over from other donors' samples.

V is TRBV10-3 and J is TRBJ2-3, with TRBD1 matching 7 bases. This CDR3 region has 12 residues. J gave up 3 bases and V 8 bases, and 2 bases lay outside the gene matches. Germline CDR1 ENHRY, CDR2 SYGVKD. The CDR3 region has the DNA TGTGCCATCTGGGACAGTACAGATACGCAGTATTTT. This sequence encodes CAIWDSTDTQYF.

CDR3 DNA sequence: TGTGCCAGCAGGACCGGGACTAGCGGGAGTGGGGCCTACGAGCAGTACTTC. It codes for CASRTGTSGSGAYEQYF. The chain has TRBV11-2 and TRBJ2-7; TRBD2 matches at 14 bases. Germline V gene lookup returns CDR1 SGHAT and CDR2 FQNNGV. Trimming removed 6 bases from V and 2 bases from J; junction bases left unmatched: 9. The CDR3 totals 17 residues.

This rearrangement joins TRBV19 to TRBJ2-6; D is undetermined. CDR1 LNHDA and CDR2 SQIVND come from the germline V gene (reference sequence). The CDR3 has 13 amino acids. V was pared by 3 bases and J by 4 bases, with 4 bases between. This CDR3 is CASSIGGANVLTF. The DNA of the CDR3 is TGTGCCAGTAGTATCGGGGGGGCCAACGTCCTGACTTTC.

This clone has just a few counts. The chain links TRBV5-4 to TRBJ2-3, with 7 bases identical to TRBD1. The trim removed 0 bases at V and 2 bases at J, leaving 3 bases unmatched. The CDR3 runs to 15 residues. Germline V lookup: CDR1 SGHNT, CDR2 YYREEE (reference sequence). CDR3 coding DNA: TGTGCCAGCAGCTTGGAGGGACAGTCCACAGATACGCAGTATTTT. This codes for CASSLEGQSTDTQYF.

V is TRBV4-2 and J is TRBJ2-3; D is possibly TRBD1 or TRBD2 (5 bases each). The CDR3 sequence is 14 residues long. Germline-derived CDR1 and CDR2 are LGHNA and YNFKEQ. Trimming pared 1 base from V and 10 bases from J, leaving 15 bases between. CDR3 sequence reads: CASSQATETAAQYF. DNA of the CDR3: TGTGCCAGCAGCCAAGCTACAGAGACAGCGGCGCAGTATTTT.

In its sample, this clone was seen a few times. A much more abundant neighbour one base away suggests this may be a read error. The same CDR3 also results from other DNA sequences found in this sample. The rearrangement uses TRBV9 and TRBJ1-1; maybe TRBD1 (5 bases). Trimming took 0 bases from V and 4 from J, leaving 7 bases between them. Per germline, CDR1 SGDLS and CDR2 YYNGEE. The CDR3 loop spans 13 amino acids. CDR3 region: CASSVGRGTEAFF. The DNA of the CDR3 is TGTGCCAGCAGCGTAGGAAGGGGCACTGAAGCTTTCTTT.

With respect to this clone: This sample includes further DNA sequences coding for the same CDR3. The chain employs TRBV6-5 and TRBJ1-1, with 8 bases aligning to TRBD1. Looked up from germline, CDR1 is MNHEY and CDR2 is SVGAGI. The V segment lost 6 bases and the J segment 1 base; nucleotides outside the gene matches: 4. The CDR3 loop spans 14 amino acids. CDR3 sequence: CASRRTGRNTEAFF. The DNA for the CDR3 is TGTGCCAGCAGGAGGACAGGGAGGAACACTGAAGCTTTCTTT.

The J gene is TRBJ2-7, the V gene TRBV5-5; 10 bases map to TRBD2. Germline-derived CDR1 and CDR2 are SGHKS and YYEKEE (reference sequence). CDR3 length: 15 amino acids. Trimming cost V 5 bases and J 2 bases; bases outside gene matches: 7. The DNA for the CDR3 is TGTGCCAGCAGTCACGGACTAGCGGTTGCCTACGAGCAGTACTTC. Amino acids: CASSHGLAVAYEQYF.

The J gene is TRBJ2-7, the V gene TRBV7-8; D unresolved. CDR3 length: 13 amino acids. Germline CDR1 is SGHVS and CDR2 is FQNEAQ. The germline V and J ends were trimmed by 4 bases and 0 bases, with 7 bases remaining between them. This CDR3 reads CASSSDVSYEQYF. The CDR3 DNA reads TGTGCCAGCAGCTCCGACGTCTCCTACGAGCAGTACTTC.

The chain recombines TRBV7-6 with TRBJ2-5, with TRBD1 matching 8 bases. V was clipped by 5 bases and J by 5 bases; unmatched bases: 7. Germline V gives CDR1 SGHVS, CDR2 FNYEAQ. CDR3 length equals 14 residues. CDR3 DNA: TGTGCCAGCAGCCCAGGGGGCGCCGGGGAGACCCAGTACTTC. Translating it yields CASSPGGAGETQYF.

This clone occurred a few times. V and J are TRBV9 and TRBJ2-1, with D possibly matching TRBD1 (5 bases). The V and J ends lost 0 bases and 10 bases respectively, with 8 bases between them. This CDR3 has 12 amino acids. CDR1 is SGDLS, CDR2 YYNGEE, per germline. The CDR3 sequence: CASSVGRGEQFF. The CDR3, as DNA: TGTGCCAGCAGCGTAGGTAGGGGAGAGCAGTTCTTC.

This chain links TRBV19 with TRBJ2-1; the match to TRBD2 covers 9 bases. The CDR3 extends over 16 amino acids. V was pared by 6 bases and J by 7 bases, with 13 bases of the junction left unmatched. The germline V gene encodes CDR1 LNHDA and CDR2 SQIVND (reference sequence). DNA for the CDR3: TGTGCCAGTAGCGCCCTAGCGGGAAACTGGGGTAATGAGCAGTTCTTC. It is translated as CASSALAGNWGNEQFF. Filled out from reference TRBV19 and TRBJ2-1, the complete variable domain reads DGGITQSPKYLFRKEGQNVTLSCEQNLNHDAMYWYRQDPGQGLRLIYYSQIVNDFQKGDIAEGYSVSREKKESFPLTVTSAQKNPTAFYLCASSALAGNWGNEQFFGPGTRLTVL.

The chain is built from TRBV15 and TRBJ2-1; perhaps TRBD1 as D (5 bases). CDR1 and CDR2 from the germline V gene are LNHNV and YYDKDF (reference sequence). The V end lost 1 base, the J end lost 5 bases, and 12 bases lay between the germline ends. The CDR3 consists of 15 residues. Here the CDR3 DNA reads TGTGCCACCAGCAGAGGGGGCTCCCGGGACAATGAGCAGTTCTTC. This gives the protein CATSRGGSRDNEQFF.

This sequence joins TRBV19 and TRBJ2-5; D is unclear. Germline V gene lookup returns CDR1 LNHDA and CDR2 SQIVND (reference sequence). The CDR3 covers 13 residues. V gave up 6 bases and J gave up 0 bases, with 8 bases separating them. CDR3 bases: TGTGCCAGTAGGCGGCAGAACCAAGAGACCCAGTACTTC. Its protein is CASRRQNQETQYF.

V usage is TRBV9 and J usage is TRBJ1-1, with TRBD1 identical over 9 bases. V dropped 3 bases and J dropped 7; count of bases not matched to a gene: 7. This CDR3 has 14 amino acids. Germline loops: CDR1 SGDLS, CDR2 YYNGEE. CDR3 loop: CASSETGQGLEAFF. The CDR3 DNA reads as TGTGCCAGCAGCGAAACTGGACAGGGGCTTGAAGCTTTCTTT.

The CDR3, as DNA: TGCGCCAGCAGCCAAGGACTAGCGGGAGGCCGTTTCAAAAACATTCAGTACTTC. Residues: CASSQGLAGGRFKNIQYF. The chain has TRBV4-1 and TRBJ2-4, with TRBD2 identical over 13 bases. V gave up 1 base and J gave up 3 bases; unmatched junction bases: 6. The CDR3 is 18 amino acids. The germline gives CDR1 MGHRA, CDR2 YSYEKL.

V is TRBV6-6 and J is TRBJ2-1; D may correspond to TRBD1 or TRBD2 (5 bases each). This CDR3 has 14 amino acids. V was trimmed by 2 bases and J by 6 bases, leaving 11 bases between them. CDR1 and CDR2 from the germline V gene are MNHNY and SVGAGI (reference sequence). The DNA for the CDR3 is TGTGCCAGCAGTTACGTTAAGGGGAGCAATGAGCAGTTCTTC. Residues: CASSYVKGSNEQFF.

This chain links TRBV5-4 with TRBJ2-3; TRBD2 agrees at 7 bases. The CDR3 is made up of 15 amino acids. The germline CDR1 and CDR2 sequences are SGHNT and YYREEE (reference sequence). The trim removed 4 bases at V and 1 base at J, leaving 6 bases unmatched. CDR3 sequence reads: CASSPGEGRTDTQYF. The CDR3 region has the DNA TGTGCCAGCAGCCCCGGGGAGGGTCGCACAGATACGCAGTATTTT.

This chain uses TRBV6-1 with TRBJ1-3; D remains ambiguous. V was pared by 4 bases and J by 0 bases, with 7 bases between. CDR1 is MNHNS, CDR2 SASEGT, per germline. CDR3 size: 14 residues. The CDR3 region has the DNA TGTGCCAGCAGTGGGCGTCTCTCTGGAAACACCATATATTTT. Translating it yields CASSGRLSGNTIYF.

The chain employs TRBV27 and TRBJ2-2, with D perhaps TRBD1 (6 bases). Germline V gene data show CDR1 as MNHEY and CDR2 as SMNVEV (reference sequence). The CDR3 extends over 15 amino acids. V was pared by 5 bases and J by 5 bases, with 15 bases between. The DNA for the CDR3 is TGTGCCAGCAGTAGTTCGCGCCAGGGGACCGGGGAGCTGTTTTTT. Translating gives CASSSSRQGTGELFF.

J is TRBJ2-5 and V is TRBV6-1; the match to TRBD2 covers 8 bases. V dropped 6 bases and J dropped 5; count of bases not matched to a gene: 8. Germline values: CDR1 MNHNS, CDR2 SASEGT. This CDR3 has 14 amino acids. The CDR3 DNA reads TGTGCCAGCAGAATGCGAGCGGGAGAGGAGACCCAGTACTTC. Its translation is CASRMRAGEETQYF.

This clone was seen only once. The chain employs TRBV9 and TRBJ2-5, with TRBD2 matching over 11 bases. With 3 bases clipped from V and 5 bases from J, the junction kept 9 bases outside the gene matches. The CDR3 consists of 16 residues. Germline V gives CDR1 SGDLS, CDR2 YYNGEE. The CDR3 sequence: CASSGSGRARRETQYF. As DNA, the CDR3 is TGTGCCAGCAGCGGTAGCGGGAGGGCCAGGAGGGAGACCCAGTACTTC.

This chain connects TRBV19 to TRBJ1-5; 9 bases agree with TRBD1. The CDR3 length is 16 residues. From germline, CDR1 is LNHDA and CDR2 SQIVND (reference sequence). The junction had 9 bases not matched to a gene; V was cut back by 5 bases and J by 4 bases. The CDR3 sequence: CASSSQVGQGNQPQHF. The CDR3 DNA follows: TGTGCCAGTAGTTCCCAAGTGGGACAGGGTAATCAGCCCCAGCATTTT. Variable domain in full (rest from reference TRBV19 and TRBJ1-5): DGGITQSPKYLFRKEGQNVTLSCEQNLNHDAMYWYRQDPGQGLRLIYYSQIVNDFQKGDIAEGYSVSREKKESFPLTVTSAQKNPTAFYLCASSSQVGQGNQPQHFGDGTRLSIL.

The chain couples TRBV6-4 to TRBJ2-3, with D perhaps matching TRBD2 (5 bases). Trimming cost V 5 bases and J 0 bases, with 9 bases left between them. This CDR3 has 14 residues. Per germline, CDR1 MRHNA and CDR2 SNTAGT. CDR3 bases: TGTGCCAGCAGTCCCGGGGATAGCACAGATACGCAGTATTTT. Its protein product is CASSPGDSTDTQYF.

This rearrangement joins TRBV4-1 to TRBJ2-1; 8 bases align to TRBD2. The CDR3 covers 16 residues. V shed 4 bases and J 6 bases; nucleotides not matched to a gene: 11. Germline V gene lookup returns CDR1 MGHRA and CDR2 YSYEKL. The CDR3 region is CASSLLLADPRNEQFF. CDR3 DNA: TGCGCCAGCAGCCTTTTACTAGCGGATCCTCGCAATGAGCAGTTCTTC.

As regards this clone: At the DNA level, this CDR3 is encoded by other sequences in the same sample as well. The chain's CDR3 is CASSPQGGNYGYTF. The CDR3 coding sequence is TGCGCCAGCAGCCCTCAGGGGGGGAACTATGGCTACACCTTC. The chain recombines TRBV5-1 with TRBJ1-2, with 7 bases that match TRBD1. CDR3 length: 14 residues. V lost 4 bases to trimming and J lost 2 bases; unmatched junction nucleotides: 5. The V gene's germline CDR1 is SGHRS and CDR2 YFSETQ.

This chain connects TRBV2 to TRBJ2-5; no firm D call. Germline V gene sequence: CDR1 SNHLY, CDR2 FYNNEI. The V gene lost 4 bases and the J gene lost 1 base, with 7 bases spanning the gap. The CDR3 is made up of 13 amino acids. The chain's CDR3 is CASSGRLQETQYF. The CDR3 nucleotides read TGTGCCAGCAGTGGGCGGCTCCAAGAGACCCAGTACTTC.

The rearrangement uses TRBV5-4 and TRBJ1-2; D uncertain. CDR1 and CDR2 (germline): SGHNT, YYREEE (reference sequence). V was clipped by 4 bases and J by 2 bases, with 9 bases between them. The CDR3 extends over 13 amino acids. CDR3 residues: CASSPQPNYGYTF. The CDR3 region has the DNA TGTGCCAGCAGCCCCCAACCAAACTATGGCTACACCTTC.

The CDR3 DNA sequence: TGTGCCACCAGCCGACGTCCGGGACAGGGGGCGAGGGAGACCCAGTACTTC. Encoded protein: CATSRRPGQGARETQYF. This chain uses TRBV15 with TRBJ2-5, with TRBD1 matching over 12 bases. Germline CDR1 LNHNV, CDR2 YYDKDF (reference sequence). The CDR3 has 17 amino acids. J gave up 5 bases and V 5 bases, and 12 bases lay outside the gene matches.

A few counts support this clone. The chain is built from TRBV6-1 and TRBJ1-2; D might be TRBD1 (6 bases). The V end lost 7 bases, the J end lost 7 bases, and 16 bases lay between the germline ends. Germline CDR1 is MNHNS and CDR2 is SASEGT. The CDR3 totals 13 residues. The CDR3 loop reads CASTFSGVGGYTF. The CDR3 DNA follows: TGTGCCAGCACCTTCTCAGGGGTTGGTGGCTACACCTTC.

This chain connects TRBV7-8 to TRBJ2-5; D tentatively fits TRBD1 or TRBD2 (7 bases each). Per germline, CDR1 SGHVS and CDR2 FQNEAQ. The germline V and J ends were trimmed by 5 bases and 4 bases, with 14 bases remaining between them. This CDR3 is 14 amino acids long. CDR3 region: CASSQSGTVETQYF. CDR3 coding DNA: TGTGCCAGCAGCCAGAGCGGGACAGTAGAGACCCAGTACTTC.

J is TRBJ1-2 and V is TRBV25-1, with TRBD1 matching over 7 bases. V lost 8 bases to trimming and J lost 0 bases; unmatched junction nucleotides: 12. The CDR3 spans 16 residues. The V gene's germline CDR1 is MGHDK and CDR2 SYGVNS. CDR3 amino acids: CASGGPGQHSNYGYTF. As DNA, the CDR3 is TGTGCCAGCGGAGGTCCGGGACAGCATTCTAACTATGGCTACACCTTC.